Given below is one T cell receptor beta chain in context. Its specificity is not known. These data belong to a study of monozygotic twins with inflammatory bowel disease. Points from the study as a whole: Sharing of clonotypes with others was lower in IBD patients than in healthy twins, and this was especially so with disease activity.

Following a re-call of the 5' RACE reads, TCRdb has one entry per CDR3 protein and lacks DNA. The specimen's table records about 380,000 distinct CDR3 sequences. This CDR3 comprises 15 residues. CDR1 and CDR2 (germline): SGHTA, FQGNSA. The J gene is TRBJ1-3, the V gene TRBV7-2; TCRdb gives TRBD1 as the D gene, but with no DNA this cannot be confirmed. This TCR was sampled from a human donor with ulcerative colitis or Crohn's disease, or a healthy co-twin of an affected twin (not recorded which). The sample comprised blood. This CDR3 reads CASSRGTGDGNTIYF. The complete variable domain, with remaining parts taken from reference TRBV7-2 and TRBJ1-3, reads GAGVSQSPSNKVTEKGKDVELRCDPISGHTALYWYRQSLGQGLEFLIYFQGNSAPDKSGLPSDRFSAERTGGSVSTLTIQRTQQEDSAVYLCASSRGTGDGNTIYFGEGSWLTVV.